This paragraph covers one T cell receptor (beta chain) sequence. Per the original data handling: Estimation of nucleated cell counts relied on the amplification of reference gene primers. Produced via immunoSEQ multiplex PCR; TCRdb's table is partial and in-frame only. V, J and clone size reflect that table, while D and trimming were determined from the DNA. The data contain some 270,000 clones, 70% to 90% of them seen just once; the ten biggest clones take up 3.5% to 5.5%. These data come from a study of blood T cell repertoires in COVID-19. About the research overall: Nucleic acid was either cDNA or gDNA, and it came from T cells, B-cell-depleted T cells, or PBMCs.

There are 13 residues in the CDR3. V was clipped by 2 bases and J by 2 bases, with 6 bases between them. Germline V gene lookup returns CDR1 SGHTA and CDR2 FQGNSA. Adults between about 18 and 95 years of age took part from fewer than 30 US areas. Participant reports of clinical history set cohort assignment. The chain has TRBV7-2 and TRBJ2-5, with D tentatively TRBD1 (5 bases). Material for sequencing was PBMCs or T cells enriched from blood (not recorded which). The receptor was derived from a woman aged 30 to 39 who had recovered from COVID-19. The CDR3 protein is CASSLRQQETQYF. In DNA, the CDR3 is TGTGCCAGCAGCTTAAGACAGCAAGAGACCCAGTACTTC.